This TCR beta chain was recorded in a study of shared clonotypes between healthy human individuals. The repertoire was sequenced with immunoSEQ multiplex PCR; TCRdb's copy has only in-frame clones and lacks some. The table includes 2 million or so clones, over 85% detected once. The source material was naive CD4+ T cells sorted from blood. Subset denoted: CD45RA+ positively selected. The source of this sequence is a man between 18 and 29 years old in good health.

The CDR3 loop reads CASRVEGREFAGAYGYTF. In DNA, the CDR3 is TGTGCCAGCCGAGTGGAAGGACGGGAATTCGCCGGCGCGTATGGCTACACCTTC. The chain uses TRBV21-1 and TRBJ1-2. TRBV21-1 is described as a pseudogene. CDR3 length: 18 residues.